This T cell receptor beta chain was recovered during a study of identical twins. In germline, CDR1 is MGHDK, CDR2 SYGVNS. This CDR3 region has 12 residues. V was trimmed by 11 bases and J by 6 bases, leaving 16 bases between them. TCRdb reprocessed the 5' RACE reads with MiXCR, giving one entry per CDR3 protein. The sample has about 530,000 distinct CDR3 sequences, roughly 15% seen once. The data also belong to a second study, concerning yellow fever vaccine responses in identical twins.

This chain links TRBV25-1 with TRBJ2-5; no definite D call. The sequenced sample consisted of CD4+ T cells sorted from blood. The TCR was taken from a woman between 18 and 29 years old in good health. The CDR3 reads CAARRGVKTQYF. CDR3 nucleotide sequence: TGTGCCGCAAGACGTGGGGTGAAGACCCAGTACTTC.